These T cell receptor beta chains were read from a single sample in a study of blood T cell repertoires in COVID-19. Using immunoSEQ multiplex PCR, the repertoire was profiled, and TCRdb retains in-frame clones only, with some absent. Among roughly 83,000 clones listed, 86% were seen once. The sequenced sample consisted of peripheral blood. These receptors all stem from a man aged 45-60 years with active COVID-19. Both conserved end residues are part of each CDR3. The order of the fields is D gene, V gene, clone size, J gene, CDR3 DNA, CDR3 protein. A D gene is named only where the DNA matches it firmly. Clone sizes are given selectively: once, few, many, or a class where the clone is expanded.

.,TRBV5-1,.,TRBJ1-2,TGCGCCAGCAGCTTGACAGGGTTGCGCTATGGCTACACCTTC,CASSLTGLRYGYTF
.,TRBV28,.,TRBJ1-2,TGTGCCAGCAGTTTATTGGGCAGTAACTATGGCTACACCTTC,CASSLLGSNYGYTF
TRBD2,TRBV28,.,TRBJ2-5,TGTGCCAGCAGTTTTTCGCCCGGTCCGGGGGGGCAAGAGACCCAGTACTTC,CASSFSPGPGGQETQYF
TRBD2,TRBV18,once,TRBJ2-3,TGTGCCAGCACCAGACGGGGGGAGGATACGCAGTATTTT,CASTRRGEDTQYF
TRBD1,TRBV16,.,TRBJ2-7,TGTGCCAGCAGCCAGGACAGGGCCTTGGGCGAGCAGTACTTC,CASSQDRALGEQYF
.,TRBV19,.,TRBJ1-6,TGTGCCAGTATCCCCACAGCAGGGTATAATTCACCCCTCCACTTT,CASIPTAGYNSPLHF
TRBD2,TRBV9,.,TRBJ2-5,TGTGCCAGCAGCGCAGCTAGCGGGGGGGCTAAAGAGACCCAGTACTTC,CASSAASGGAKETQYF
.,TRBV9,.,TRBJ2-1,TGTGCCAGCAGCGCTCCGACCAGGTCGGCCTCCTACAATGAGCAGTTCTTC,CASSAPTRSASYNEQFF
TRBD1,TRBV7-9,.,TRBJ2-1,TGTGCCAGCAGCAGAGGGACAGGGGGCCACAATGAGCAGTTCTTC,CASSRGTGGHNEQFF
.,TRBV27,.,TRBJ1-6,TGTGCCAGCAGTCAAAGGACAGCGCAGAATTCACCCCTCCACTTT,CASSQRTAQNSPLHF
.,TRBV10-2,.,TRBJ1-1,TGCGCCAGCAGTGACAGGGCTCTCACTGAAGCTTTCTTT,CASSDRALTEAFF
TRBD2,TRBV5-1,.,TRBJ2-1,TGCGCCAGCAGCTCCGGGGGGAGGAACAATGAGCAGTTCTTC,CASSSGGRNNEQFF
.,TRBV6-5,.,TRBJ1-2,TGTGCCAGCAGTTACGGGGGAGGCAAGTCGGGTGATGGCTACACCTTC,CASSYGGGKSGDGYTF
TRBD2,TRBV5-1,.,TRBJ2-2,TGCGCCAGCAGCTTCGGCCTAGCGGGGTTAGGGACCGGGGAGCTGTTTTTT,CASSFGLAGLGTGELFF
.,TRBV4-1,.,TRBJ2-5,TGCGCCAGCAGCCAAGGACAGACACAAGAGACCCAGTACTTC,CASSQGQTQETQYF
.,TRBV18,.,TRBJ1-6,TGTGCCAGCTCACCTTCAGGGGTAGGATCACCCCTCCACTTT,CASSPSGVGSPLHF
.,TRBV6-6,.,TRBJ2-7,TGTGCCAGCCGAAGACTCGGAGGGGGCAACGAGCAGTACTTC,CASRRLGGGNEQYF
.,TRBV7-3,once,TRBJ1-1,TGTGCCAGCAGTTCCACACCCAACACTGAAGCTTTCTTT,CASSSTPNTEAFF
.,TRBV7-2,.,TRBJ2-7,TGTGCCAGCAGCTTAGCCGGGCAGGGTCTTGGCTACGGGCAGTACTTC,CASSLAGQGLGYGQYF
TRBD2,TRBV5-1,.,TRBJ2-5,TGCGCCAGCAGCTTAGGGACTAGCGGCGTCCAAGAGACCCAGTACTTC,CASSLGTSGVQETQYF
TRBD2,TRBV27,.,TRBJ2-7,TGTGCCAGCAGCCGTTCGACTAGCGGGAGGTCCTACGAGCAGTACTTC,CASSRSTSGRSYEQYF
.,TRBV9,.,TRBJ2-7,TGTGCCAGCAGCGTAGGAGAACAGGGACACTACGAGCAGTACTTC,CASSVGEQGHYEQYF
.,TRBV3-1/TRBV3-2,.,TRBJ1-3,TGTGCCAGCAGCTTACACAGGACCTCTGGAAACACCATATATTTT,CASSLHRTSGNTIYF
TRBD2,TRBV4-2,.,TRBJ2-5,TGTGCCAGCAGCCAAGGAGGGTCGCTAGCGGGGGAAGAGACCCAGTACTTC,CASSQGGSLAGEETQYF
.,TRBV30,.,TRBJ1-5,TGTGCCTGGAGTGTACAGGATGGGCAGCCCCAGCATTTT,CAWSVQDGQPQHF
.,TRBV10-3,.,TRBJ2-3,TGTGCCATCAGTGAGACCGGACAGTCCACAGATACGCAGTATTTT,CAISETGQSTDTQYF
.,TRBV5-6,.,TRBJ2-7,TGTGCCAGCAGCTTCGGGGAGAGCTCCTACGAGCAGTACTTC,CASSFGESSYEQYF
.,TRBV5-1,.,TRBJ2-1,TGCGCCAGCAGCTTGGGGGGCGGCTGGGATGAGCAGTTCTTC,CASSLGGGWDEQFF
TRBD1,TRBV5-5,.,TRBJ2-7,TGTGCCAGCAGCTCCGGGACAGGGTTTTACGAGCAGTACTTC,CASSSGTGFYEQYF